This T cell receptor (beta chain) was recovered during a study of cytomegalovirus exposure and HLA in healthy donors. PCR amplification relied on 60 Vbeta primers (plus 13 Jbeta primers). Clones were sequenced by immunoSEQ multiplex PCR, and TCRdb holds only the in-frame ones, with some missing. The sample has 85,000 to 130,000 clones; approximately 76% are singletons. Findings and limits, study-wide: Earlier findings revealed that most TCR beta V segments proved productive either about 87% or about 30% of the time. The study designated roughly 150 TCR beta chains cytomegalovirus-associated. An analysis was carried out later, and it reportedly showed fewer N-insertions in an Asian-associated ancestry cluster than the approximately 710-donor mean. When analyzed later, the rates of TCR association showed variation by HLA locus, with DRB1 the most and HLA-C the fewest.

Germline assignment: CDR1 GTSNPN and CDR2 SVGIG (reference sequence). V shed 4 bases and J shed 7 bases, with 17 bases lying between them. This CDR3 region has 14 residues. About this clone itself: No antigen is known for it. Other nucleotide sequences in the sample specify the same CDR3.

The rearrangement links TRBV30 to TRBJ2-1; a weak D match, TRBD2 (6 bases). The clonotype originates from a young woman in good health and CMV-seropositive. The sample taken for sequencing was PBMCs. CDR3 DNA: TGTGCCTGGACGGGACTCGCGGGAAAAAATGAGCAGTTCTTC. It encodes CAWTGLAGKNEQFF.